This T cell receptor (beta chain) was identified in a study of cytomegalovirus exposure and HLA in healthy donors. Germline values: CDR1 MNHNY, CDR2 SVGAGI (reference sequence). The V gene end was trimmed by 6 bases and the J gene end by 6 bases; junction bases not matched to a gene: 8. CDR3 size: 16 residues. Measured with immunoSEQ multiplex PCR; TCRdb has only the in-frame clones, and not every one. The data contain roughly 90,000 clones, roughly 85% of them singletons. The clonotype originates from a man aged 18 to 35 in good health and CMV-seropositive. This chain links TRBV6-6 with TRBJ2-1, with 13 bases fitting TRBD2. The sample consisted of PBMCs. The CDR3 spells CASRGSGTSGTNEQFF. CDR3 bases: TGTGCCAGCAGAGGTTCGGGGACTAGCGGGACCAATGAGCAGTTCTTC.